Listed below are T cell receptor beta chains from one sample, sequenced in a study of identical twins. TCRdb reprocessed the 5' RACE reads with MiXCR, giving one entry per CDR3 protein. This table has roughly 1.6 million distinct CDR3 sequences, less than 40% appearing once. Material: cord blood. Receptor source: a newborn girl in good health. Both conserved end residues are part of each CDR3. D genes are given only for firm matches. The size of a clone is reported for some rows only, either as once, few or many, or as a class for expanded clones.

J gene: TRBJ2-5; clone size: few; D gene: TRBD1; V gene: TRBV5-1; CDR3 protein: CASSSDPTGGQETQYF; CDR3 DNA: TGCGCCAGCAGCTCAGACCCGACAGGGGGCCAAGAGACCCAGTACTTC
J gene: TRBJ1-2; clone size: -; D gene: -; V gene: TRBV7-9; CDR3 protein: CASSSGGTGQIPYGYTF; CDR3 DNA: TGTGCCAGCAGCTCTGGGGGAACAGGGCAGATTCCTTATGGCTACACCTTC
J gene: TRBJ1-1; clone size: few; D gene: TRBD1; V gene: TRBV5-1; CDR3 protein: CASSRGQRDTEAFF; CDR3 DNA: TGCGCCAGCAGCCGGGGACAGCGGGACACTGAAGCTTTCTTT
J gene: TRBJ2-5; clone size: -; D gene: TRBD2; V gene: TRBV2; CDR3 protein: CASSDRLAAETQYF; CDR3 DNA: TGTGCCAGCAGTGACAGACTAGCGGCGGAGACCCAGTACTTC
J gene: TRBJ2-3; clone size: -; D gene: TRBD2; V gene: TRBV28; CDR3 protein: CASSLPTSGGPYAQYF; CDR3 DNA: TGTGCCAGCAGTTTGCCCACTAGCGGGGGGCCGTATGCGCAGTATTTT
J gene: TRBJ2-7; clone size: -; D gene: TRBD1; V gene: TRBV3-1; CDR3 protein: CASTRESGQGAYEQYF; CDR3 DNA: TGTGCCAGCACCAGAGAGTCGGGACAGGGGGCTTACGAGCAGTACTTC
J gene: TRBJ1-6; clone size: few; D gene: -; V gene: TRBV27; CDR3 protein: CASSFPGTPLHF; CDR3 DNA: TGTGCCAGCAGTTTTCCGGGGACACCCCTCCACTTT
J gene: TRBJ2-5; clone size: -; D gene: -; V gene: TRBV7-2; CDR3 protein: CASGGGTQYF; CDR3 DNA: TGTGCGAGCGGAGGGGGGACCCAGTACTTC
J gene: TRBJ2-1; clone size: -; D gene: TRBD2; V gene: TRBV5-1; CDR3 protein: CASSLSSGDYNEQFF; CDR3 DNA: TGCGCCAGCAGCTTGTCCAGCGGGGACTACAATGAGCAGTTCTTC
J gene: TRBJ2-1; clone size: few; D gene: -; V gene: TRBV19; CDR3 protein: CASSIGIAAEQFF; CDR3 DNA: TGTGCCAGTAGTATAGGCATCGCGGCTGAGCAGTTCTTC
J gene: TRBJ2-1; clone size: few; D gene: -; V gene: TRBV15; CDR3 protein: CATRIGGTDYNEQFF; CDR3 DNA: TGTGCCACTCGCATTGGTGGGACGGATTACAATGAGCAGTTCTTC
J gene: TRBJ2-5; clone size: -; D gene: -; V gene: TRBV7-9; CDR3 protein: CASSLANDRLPGEQYF; CDR3 DNA: TGTGCCAGCAGCTTAGCGAACGACAGGCTCCCGGGTGAGCAGTACTTC
J gene: TRBJ2-3; clone size: -; D gene: -; V gene: TRBV7-2; CDR3 protein: CASSLSIGADTQYF; CDR3 DNA: TGTGCCAGCAGCTTAAGTATAGGGGCAGATACGCAGTATTTT
J gene: TRBJ1-2; clone size: -; D gene: -; V gene: TRBV21-1; CDR3 protein: CASSNKNSRAPPRLYGYTF; CDR3 DNA: TGTGCCAGCAGCAATAAGAATTCCAGGGCTCCTCCACGTCTTTATGGCTACACCTTC
J gene: TRBJ1-2; clone size: many; D gene: -; V gene: TRBV5-1; CDR3 protein: CASGQSGGYGYTF; CDR3 DNA: TGCGCCAGCGGCCAAAGTGGGGGCTATGGCTACACCTTC
J gene: TRBJ1-5; clone size: few; D gene: -; V gene: TRBV7-2; CDR3 protein: CASSLVVNQPQHF; CDR3 DNA: TGTGCCAGCAGCTTAGTGGTAAATCAGCCCCAGCATTTT
J gene: TRBJ1-2; clone size: -; D gene: -; V gene: TRBV6-1; CDR3 protein: CASSEATRGHPTNYGYTF; CDR3 DNA: TGTGCCAGCAGTGAAGCTACCAGGGGCCACCCTACTAACTATGGCTACACCTTC
J gene: TRBJ1-2; clone size: few; D gene: -; V gene: TRBV6-6; CDR3 protein: CASSYDGGYGYTF; CDR3 DNA: TGTGCCAGCAGTTACGACGGGGGGTATGGCTACACCTTC
J gene: TRBJ1-5; clone size: -; D gene: -; V gene: TRBV21-1; CDR3 protein: CASSKGGRIQPQHF; CDR3 DNA: TGTGCCAGCAGCAAAGGGGGACGAATTCAGCCCCAGCATTTT
J gene: TRBJ1-1; clone size: once; D gene: TRBD1; V gene: TRBV6-1; CDR3 protein: CATAPGQGVEITEAFF; CDR3 DNA: TGTGCCACGGCACCGGGACAGGGGGTTGAGATCACTGAAGCTTTCTTT
J gene: TRBJ1-2; clone size: -; D gene: TRBD1; V gene: TRBV19; CDR3 protein: CASSRGQATFGYTF; CDR3 DNA: TGTGCCAGTAGTAGGGGACAGGCGACCTTTGGCTACACCTTC
J gene: TRBJ2-3; clone size: -; D gene: -; V gene: TRBV7-6; CDR3 protein: CASSPNQLGTDTQYF; CDR3 DNA: TGTGCCAGCAGCCCTAACCAACTAGGCACAGATACGCAGTATTTT
J gene: TRBJ2-5; clone size: few; D gene: TRBD1; V gene: TRBV5-6; CDR3 protein: CASSHDLRDRGEIGVDEQYF; CDR3 DNA: TGTGCCAGCAGCCACGACCTCCGGGACAGGGGCGAAATTGGGGTTGATGAGCAGTACTTC
J gene: TRBJ2-1; clone size: few; D gene: -; V gene: TRBV6-5; CDR3 protein: CASSYSWGKYNEQFF; CDR3 DNA: TGTGCCAGCAGTTACTCGTGGGGGAAGTACAATGAGCAGTTCTTC
J gene: TRBJ2-7; clone size: -; D gene: TRBD2; V gene: TRBV29-1; CDR3 protein: CSVRDYSSYEQYF; CDR3 DNA: TGCAGCGTGAGGGACTACAGCTCCTACGAGCAGTACTTC
J gene: TRBJ2-5; clone size: few; D gene: TRBD2; V gene: TRBV20-1; CDR3 protein: CSALTSGDQETQYF; CDR3 DNA: TGCAGTGCTTTGACTAGCGGGGACCAAGAGACCCAGTACTTC
J gene: TRBJ1-1; clone size: -; D gene: -; V gene: TRBV24-1; CDR3 protein: CATSDLGWGRRDTEAFF; CDR3 DNA: TGTGCCACCAGTGATTTGGGGTGGGGCAGAAGGGACACTGAAGCTTTCTTT
J gene: TRBJ2-1; clone size: -; D gene: TRBD2; V gene: TRBV7-9; CDR3 protein: CASSLGGTSGSSSYNEQFF; CDR3 DNA: TGTGCCAGCAGCTTAGGTGGGACTAGCGGGAGTAGTTCCTACAATGAGCAGTTCTTC
J gene: TRBJ2-2; clone size: -; D gene: TRBD1; V gene: TRBV5-1; CDR3 protein: CASSSDRARELFF; CDR3 DNA: TGCGCCAGCAGCTCTGACAGGGCACGGGAGCTGTTTTTT
J gene: TRBJ1-1; clone size: -; D gene: -; V gene: TRBV3-1; CDR3 protein: CASSQGRQREAFF; CDR3 DNA: TGTGCCAGCAGCCAAGGTAGGCAAAGAGAAGCTTTCTTT
J gene: TRBJ2-1; clone size: many; D gene: TRBD1; V gene: TRBV5-1; CDR3 protein: CASSLGDRAYNEQFF; CDR3 DNA: TGCGCCAGCAGCTTGGGGGACAGGGCTTACAATGAGCAGTTCTTC